Listed below are T cell receptor beta chains from one sample, sequenced in a study of cytomegalovirus exposure and HLA in healthy donors. Here immunoSEQ multiplex PCR was the method, and the copy in TCRdb shows in-frame clones only, minus some. The sample contains over 100,000 clones, 55% to 65% of which appear only once. Sequencing was carried out using PBMCs. The receptor source for this set is a man aged 35 to 55 in good health and CMV-seropositive. Each CDR3 is given with its conserved first and last residue. D genes are given only for firm matches. Clone size is stated in some rows and not others, as once, few, many or a class when expanded.

v_call	clone_size	d_call	j_call	cdr3_nt	cdr3_aa
TRBV7-2	-	-	TRBJ2-5	TGTGCCAGCAGCTTATTTAGCCCTAGGGAGGAGACCCAGTACTTC	CASSLFSPREETQYF
TRBV5-1	-	TRBD2	TRBJ2-1	TGCGCCAGCAGCTTGTCAGCGGGGGGGTACAATGAGCAGTTCTTC	CASSLSAGGYNEQFF
TRBV6-5	-	-	TRBJ1-5	TGTGCCAGCAGTCATGACACCAATCAGCCCCAGCATTTT	CASSHDTNQPQHF
TRBV7-2	-	-	TRBJ2-1	TGTGCCAGCAGCTCCCAGGGCGGATCCTACAATGAGCAGTTCTTC	CASSSQGGSYNEQFF
TRBV4-1	-	-	TRBJ1-6	TGCGCCAGCAGCCAAGACCCGGGTCTCTCCTATAATTCACCCCTCCACTTT	CASSQDPGLSYNSPLHF
TRBV7-2	few	-	TRBJ2-2	TGTGCCAGCAGCTTTAGGAACACCGGGGAGCTGTTTTTT	CASSFRNTGELFF
TRBV7-6	-	TRBD2	TRBJ2-5	TGTGCCAGCAGCCCGGGACTAGTTCAAGAGACCCAGTACTTC	CASSPGLVQETQYF
TRBV7-9	-	TRBD2	TRBJ2-7	TGTGCCAGCAGCCGGACTAGCGGGGAGCAGTACTTC	CASSRTSGEQYF
TRBV11-2	-	-	TRBJ2-1	TGTGCCAGCAGCTTATATATAGGGAGCTCCTACAATGAGCAGTTCTTC	CASSLYIGSSYNEQFF
TRBV30	few	-	TRBJ2-5	TGTGCCTGGAGTGCCTACTCCTCAGGGTCCCAAGAGACCCAGTACTTC	CAWSAYSSGSQETQYF
TRBV12-5	few	-	TRBJ2-3	TGTGCTAGTGGTTTCGACATGAATACGCAGTATTTT	CASGFDMNTQYF
TRBV6-1	-	TRBD1	TRBJ2-5	TGTGCCAGCAGTGAAGGGGGGGGGACAGGGGCTGAGACCCAGTACTTC	CASSEGGGTGAETQYF
TRBV11-2	-	TRBD2	TRBJ2-3	TGTGCCAGCAGCTTTACTAGCGGGGGGGCGGATACGCAGTATTTT	CASSFTSGGADTQYF
TRBV5-1	-	-	TRBJ1-2	TGCGCCAGCAGCTTGGTCGGGGGAAGCTATGGCTACACCTTC	CASSLVGGSYGYTF
TRBV6-6	few	-	TRBJ2-7	TGTGCCAGCAGTAACAGGGTGCGCGAGCAGTACTTC	CASSNRVREQYF
TRBV4-1	-	-	TRBJ1-2	TGCGCCAGCAGCCAAGTGCCCCAGGAGGGAGCGGCTAACTATGGCTACACCTTC	CASSQVPQEGAANYGYTF
TRBV6-5	-	-	TRBJ1-1	TGTGCCAGCAGTTACTCGGGCAGGGGCCCTGAAGCTTTCTTT	CASSYSGRGPEAFF
TRBV11-2	-	-	TRBJ2-7	TGTGCCAGCAGCTCCCGCTCCTACGAGCAGTACTTC	CASSSRSYEQYF
TRBV14	few	-	TRBJ1-5	TGTGCCAGCAGCCCCCCAGGGGTCGGTCAGCCCCAGCATTTT	CASSPPGVGQPQHF
TRBV5-1	few	TRBD1	TRBJ1-6	TGCGCCAGCAGCTATGGACAGGGGGCAAATTCACCCCTCCACTTT	CASSYGQGANSPLHF
TRBV9	-	-	TRBJ2-5	TGTGCCAGCAGCTTAAGGTTAGGGGATTTAGGAGAGACCCAGTACTTC	CASSLRLGDLGETQYF
TRBV11-2	-	-	TRBJ1-5	TGTGCCAGCAGTTTGTATAGCAATCAGCCCCAGCATTTT	CASSLYSNQPQHF
TRBV6-5	-	TRBD1	TRBJ2-7	TGTGCCAGCAGCTACGGGCGAGACAGGGTCTCCGAGCAGTACTTC	CASSYGRDRVSEQYF
TRBV29-1	-	TRBD1	TRBJ2-1	TGCAGCGGGTGGACAGGCCCAAAAAATGAGCAGTTCTTC	CSGWTGPKNEQFF
TRBV7-2	-	-	TRBJ1-2	TGTGCCAGCAGCTTACGCTATGGCTACACCTTC	CASSLRYGYTF
TRBV10-3	once	TRBD1	TRBJ1-5	TGTGCCATCAGGGGGACAGGCCCGGGGCCCCAGCATTTT	CAIRGTGPGPQHF
TRBV4-1	-	-	TRBJ1-1	TGCGCCAGCAGCCAAGATCGTCCTACGAGACAGCAGAACACTGAAGCTTTCTTT	CASSQDRPTRQQNTEAFF
TRBV29-1	-	-	TRBJ1-1	TGCAGCGTTGTCCCCCGGGAGATGGGAGCCGAAGCTTTCTTT	CSVVPREMGAEAFF